The clone carrying this T cell receptor beta chain appeared a few times. The antigen remains unidentified. The sample comes from a study of T cell repertoires in cytomegalovirus infection. Study-wide background: Public TCR beta signatures were indicative of both CMV infection and a matching HLA type.

TCRdb redid the calling of the reads with MiXCR, one entry per CDR3 protein. The table includes about 920,000 distinct CDR3 sequences, about 33% detected once. The CDR3 extends over 16 amino acids. Trimming took off 6 bases at V and 2 bases at J, with 19 bases between the two ends. The V and J genes are TRBV12-3 or TRBV12-4 and TRBJ2-5, with D possibly being TRBD1 or TRBD2 (5 bases each). The material sequenced was cultured CD8+ T cells from PBMCs, taken from culture after CMV antigen stimulation. The source is a human donor in good health (CMV status not recorded). Some clones in this sample may be carry-over from other donors' samples. CDR3 loop: CASSLGTHSNQETQYF. The CDR3 DNA is TGTGCCAGCAGCCTGGGGACCCATTCCAATCAAGAGACCCAGTACTTC.